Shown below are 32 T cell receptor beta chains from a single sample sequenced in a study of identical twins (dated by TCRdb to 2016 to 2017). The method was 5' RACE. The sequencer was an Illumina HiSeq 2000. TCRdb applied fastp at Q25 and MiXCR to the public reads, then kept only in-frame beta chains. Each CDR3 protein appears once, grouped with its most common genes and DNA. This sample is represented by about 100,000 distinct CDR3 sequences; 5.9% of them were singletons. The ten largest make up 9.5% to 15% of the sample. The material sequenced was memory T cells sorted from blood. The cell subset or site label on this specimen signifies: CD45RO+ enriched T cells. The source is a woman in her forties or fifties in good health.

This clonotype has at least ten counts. The CDR3, as DNA: TGTGCCACCAGTGATCCTGGACTAGCGGGAGGCTCCGATACGCAGTATTTT. Its protein is CATSDPGLAGGSDTQYF. This rearrangement joins TRBV24-1 to TRBJ2-3; TRBD2 matches 14 bases. V was pared by 3 bases and J by 6 bases, with 7 bases of the junction left unmatched. This CDR3 is 17 amino acids long. The V gene's germline CDR1 is KGHDR and CDR2 SFDVKD.

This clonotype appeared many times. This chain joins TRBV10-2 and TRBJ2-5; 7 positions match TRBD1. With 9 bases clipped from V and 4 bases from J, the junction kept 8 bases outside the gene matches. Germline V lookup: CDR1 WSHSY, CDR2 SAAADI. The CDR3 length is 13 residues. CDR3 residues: CARATGPGETQYF. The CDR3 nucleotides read TGCGCCAGGGCGACAGGGCCCGGAGAGACCCAGTACTTC.

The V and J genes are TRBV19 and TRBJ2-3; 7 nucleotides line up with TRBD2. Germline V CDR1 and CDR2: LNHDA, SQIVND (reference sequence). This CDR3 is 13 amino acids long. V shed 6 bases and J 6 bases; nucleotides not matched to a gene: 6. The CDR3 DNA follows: TGTGCCAGTAGGGGCGGGAGATGGGATACGCAGTATTTT. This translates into CASRGGRWDTQYF.

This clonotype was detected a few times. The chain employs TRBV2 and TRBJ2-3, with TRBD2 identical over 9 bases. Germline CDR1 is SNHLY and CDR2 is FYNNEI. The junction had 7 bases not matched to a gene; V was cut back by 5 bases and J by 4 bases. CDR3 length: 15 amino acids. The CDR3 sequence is CASSFSGRGADTQYF. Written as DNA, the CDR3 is TGTGCCAGCAGTTTTAGCGGGAGAGGAGCAGATACGCAGTATTTT. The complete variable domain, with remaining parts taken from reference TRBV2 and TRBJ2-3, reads EPEVTQTPSHQVTQMGQEVILRCVPISNHLYFYWYRQILGQKVEFLVSFYNNEISEKSEIFDDQFSVERPDGSNFTLKIRSTKLEDSAMYFCASSFSGRGADTQYFGPGTRLTVL.

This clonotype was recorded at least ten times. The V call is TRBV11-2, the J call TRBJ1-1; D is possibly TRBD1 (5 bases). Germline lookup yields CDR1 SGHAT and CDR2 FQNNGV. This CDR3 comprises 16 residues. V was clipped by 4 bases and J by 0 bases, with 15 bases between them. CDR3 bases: TGTGCCAGCAGCTGGGCAGGGAGGCGCTTGAACACTGAAGCTTTCTTT. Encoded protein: CASSWAGRRLNTEAFF.

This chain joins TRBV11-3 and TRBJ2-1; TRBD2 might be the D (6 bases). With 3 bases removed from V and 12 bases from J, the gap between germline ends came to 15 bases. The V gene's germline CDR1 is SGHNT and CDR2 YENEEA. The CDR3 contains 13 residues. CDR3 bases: TGTGCCAGCAGCTTTGACGGGAGCTTGTGGCAGTTCTTC. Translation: CASSFDGSLWQFF.

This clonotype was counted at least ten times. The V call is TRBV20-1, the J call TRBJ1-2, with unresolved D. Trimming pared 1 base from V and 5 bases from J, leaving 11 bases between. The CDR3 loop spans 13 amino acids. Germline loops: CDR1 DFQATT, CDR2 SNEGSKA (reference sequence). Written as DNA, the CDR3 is TGCAGTGCTAGAGGAGGCGGAGAGTATGGCTACACCTTC. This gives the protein CSARGGGEYGYTF.

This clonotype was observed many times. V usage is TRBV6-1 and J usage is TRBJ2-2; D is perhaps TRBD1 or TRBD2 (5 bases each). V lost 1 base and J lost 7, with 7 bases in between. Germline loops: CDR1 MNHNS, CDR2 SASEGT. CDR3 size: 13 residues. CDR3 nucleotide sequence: TGTGCCAGCAGTGAAGGGGGGAACGGGGAGCTGTTTTTT. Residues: CASSEGGNGELFF.

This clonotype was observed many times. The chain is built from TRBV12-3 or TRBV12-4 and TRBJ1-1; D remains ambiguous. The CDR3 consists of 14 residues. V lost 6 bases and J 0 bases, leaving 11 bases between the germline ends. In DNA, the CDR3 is TGTGCCAGCAGCCCGGACGGAATGAACACTGAAGCTTTCTTT. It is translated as CASSPDGMNTEAFF.

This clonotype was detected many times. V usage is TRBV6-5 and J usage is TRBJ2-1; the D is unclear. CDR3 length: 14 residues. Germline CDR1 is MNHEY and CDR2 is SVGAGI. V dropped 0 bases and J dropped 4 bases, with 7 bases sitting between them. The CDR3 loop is CASSYSRVYNEQFF. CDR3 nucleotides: TGTGCCAGCAGTTACTCTAGGGTTTACAATGAGCAGTTCTTC.

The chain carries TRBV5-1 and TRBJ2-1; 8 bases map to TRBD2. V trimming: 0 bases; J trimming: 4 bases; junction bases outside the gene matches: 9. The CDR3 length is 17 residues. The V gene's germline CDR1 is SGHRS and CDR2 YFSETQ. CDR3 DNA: TGCGCCAGCAGCTTGGCCGAAACTAGCGGACCGTACAATGAGCAGTTCTTC. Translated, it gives CASSLAETSGPYNEQFF.

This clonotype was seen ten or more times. The chain's CDR3 is CASSLTIGEIQFF. The CDR3 nucleotides read TGTGCCAGCAGCCTGACTATAGGGGAGATCCAGTTCTTC. The V gene is TRBV7-8, the J gene TRBJ2-1; the D gene could be TRBD1 or TRBD2 (5 bases each). The CDR3 spans 13 residues. Germline assignment: CDR1 SGHVS and CDR2 FQNEAQ. V lost 5 bases and J 13 bases, leaving 18 bases between the germline ends.

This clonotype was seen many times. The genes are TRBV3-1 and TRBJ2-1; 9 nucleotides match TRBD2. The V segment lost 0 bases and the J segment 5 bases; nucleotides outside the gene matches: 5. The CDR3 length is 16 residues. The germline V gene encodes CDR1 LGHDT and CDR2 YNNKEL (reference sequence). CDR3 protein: CASSQDRLAGNNEQFF. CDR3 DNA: TGTGCCAGCAGCCAAGATCGCCTAGCGGGAAACAATGAGCAGTTCTTC.

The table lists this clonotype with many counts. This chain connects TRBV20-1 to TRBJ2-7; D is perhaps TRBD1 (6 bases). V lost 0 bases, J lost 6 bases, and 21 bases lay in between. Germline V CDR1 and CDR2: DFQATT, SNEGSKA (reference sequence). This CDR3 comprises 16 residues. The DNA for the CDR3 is TGCAGTGCTAGAGATACCATAGAGGGGGATTCAAGCGAGCAGTACTTC. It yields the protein CSARDTIEGDSSEQYF.

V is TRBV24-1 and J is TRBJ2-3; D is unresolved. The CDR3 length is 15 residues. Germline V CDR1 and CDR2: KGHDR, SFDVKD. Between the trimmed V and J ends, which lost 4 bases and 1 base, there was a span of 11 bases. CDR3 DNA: TGTGCCACCAGTGACCAAACCCTCGGCACAGATACGCAGTATTTT. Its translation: CATSDQTLGTDTQYF.

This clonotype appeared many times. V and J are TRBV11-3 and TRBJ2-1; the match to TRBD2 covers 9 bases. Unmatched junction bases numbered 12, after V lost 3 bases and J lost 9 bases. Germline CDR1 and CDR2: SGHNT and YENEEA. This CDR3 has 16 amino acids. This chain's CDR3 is CASSFTSGRPGGEQFF. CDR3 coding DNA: TGTGCCAGCAGCTTCACCAGCGGGAGGCCGGGGGGTGAGCAGTTCTTC.

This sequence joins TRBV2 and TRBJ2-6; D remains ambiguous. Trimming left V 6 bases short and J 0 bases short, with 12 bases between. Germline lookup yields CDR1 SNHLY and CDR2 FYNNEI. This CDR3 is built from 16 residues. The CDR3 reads CASRAPGFSGANVLTF. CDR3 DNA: TGTGCCAGCAGGGCCCCGGGTTTCTCTGGGGCCAACGTCCTGACTTTC.

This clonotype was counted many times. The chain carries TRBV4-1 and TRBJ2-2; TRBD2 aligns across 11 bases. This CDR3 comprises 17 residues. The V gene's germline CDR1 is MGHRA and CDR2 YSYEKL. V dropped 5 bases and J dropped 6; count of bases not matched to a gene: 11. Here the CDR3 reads CASSYGRLAGRAGELFF. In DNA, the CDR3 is TGCGCCAGCAGCTACGGGAGACTAGCGGGAAGAGCCGGGGAGCTGTTTTTT.

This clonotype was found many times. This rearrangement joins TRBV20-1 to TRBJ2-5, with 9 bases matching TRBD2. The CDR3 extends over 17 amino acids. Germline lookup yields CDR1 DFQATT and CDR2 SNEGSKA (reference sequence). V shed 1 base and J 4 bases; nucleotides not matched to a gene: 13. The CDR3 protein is CSARGWLVGGRAETQYF. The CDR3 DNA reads TGCAGTGCTAGAGGGTGGTTGGTCGGCGGGAGGGCAGAGACCCAGTACTTC.

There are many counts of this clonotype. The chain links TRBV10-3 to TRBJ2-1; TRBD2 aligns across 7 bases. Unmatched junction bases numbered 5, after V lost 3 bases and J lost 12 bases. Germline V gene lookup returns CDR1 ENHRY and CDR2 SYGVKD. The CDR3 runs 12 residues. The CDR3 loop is CAISDAGRSQFF. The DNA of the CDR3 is TGTGCCATCAGTGACGCCGGGAGGTCGCAGTTCTTC.

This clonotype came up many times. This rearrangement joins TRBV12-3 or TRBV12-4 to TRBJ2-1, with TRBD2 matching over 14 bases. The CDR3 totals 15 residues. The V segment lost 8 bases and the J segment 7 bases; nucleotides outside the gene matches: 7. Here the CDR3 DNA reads TGTGCCAGCGGCGGGACTAGCGGGAGTCTAAATGAGCAGTTCTTC. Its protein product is CASGGTSGSLNEQFF.

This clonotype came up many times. CDR3 DNA: TGCAGTGGGACTGGACTAGCGGGAGAGAGAGAGCAGTACTTC. Encoded protein: CSGTGLAGEREQYF. The rearrangement uses TRBV20-1 and TRBJ2-7, with 13 bases that match TRBD2. Germline V gene data show CDR1 as DFQATT and CDR2 as SNEGSKA (reference sequence). The length of the CDR3 is 14 residues. V shed 7 bases and J 7 bases; nucleotides not matched to a gene: 10.

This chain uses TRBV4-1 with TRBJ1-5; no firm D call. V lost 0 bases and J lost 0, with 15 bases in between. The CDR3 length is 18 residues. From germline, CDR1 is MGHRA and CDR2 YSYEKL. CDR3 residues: CASSQDVQVGNSNQPQHF. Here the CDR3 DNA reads TGCGCCAGCAGCCAAGATGTTCAGGTGGGAAATAGCAATCAGCCCCAGCATTTT.

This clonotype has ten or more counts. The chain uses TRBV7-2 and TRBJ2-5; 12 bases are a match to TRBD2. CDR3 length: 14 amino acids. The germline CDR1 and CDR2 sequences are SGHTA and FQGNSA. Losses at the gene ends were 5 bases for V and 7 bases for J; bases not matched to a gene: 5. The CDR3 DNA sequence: TGTGCCAGCAGCAGGACTAGCGGGACCGGGACCCAGTACTTC. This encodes CASSRTSGTGTQYF.

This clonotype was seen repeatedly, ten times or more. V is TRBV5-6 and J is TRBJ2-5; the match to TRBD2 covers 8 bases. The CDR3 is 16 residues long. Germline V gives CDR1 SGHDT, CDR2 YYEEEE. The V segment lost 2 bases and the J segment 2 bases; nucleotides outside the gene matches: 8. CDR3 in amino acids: CASSLGLAALQETQYF. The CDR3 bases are TGTGCCAGCAGCTTAGGACTAGCAGCTCTACAAGAGACCCAGTACTTC. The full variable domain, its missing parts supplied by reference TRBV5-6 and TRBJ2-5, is DAGVTQSPTHLIKTRGQQVTLRCSPKSGHDTVSWYQQALGQGPQFIFQYYEEEERQRGNFPDRFSGHQFPNYSSELNVNALLLGDSALYLCASSLGLAALQETQYFGPGTRLLVL.

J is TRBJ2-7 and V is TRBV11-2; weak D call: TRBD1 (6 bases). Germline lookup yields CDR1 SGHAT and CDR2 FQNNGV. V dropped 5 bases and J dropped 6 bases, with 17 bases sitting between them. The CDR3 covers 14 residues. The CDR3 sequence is CASSNPRAGVEQYV. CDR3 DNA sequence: TGTGCCAGCAGCAACCCCAGGGCAGGGGTCGAGCAGTACGTC.

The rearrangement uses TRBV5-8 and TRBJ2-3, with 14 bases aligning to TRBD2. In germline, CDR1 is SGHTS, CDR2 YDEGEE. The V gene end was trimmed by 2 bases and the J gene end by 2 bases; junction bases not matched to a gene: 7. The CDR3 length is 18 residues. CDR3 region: CASSFGTSGRPDTDTQYF. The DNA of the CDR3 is TGTGCCAGCAGCTTTGGGACTAGCGGGAGACCTGACACAGATACGCAGTATTTT. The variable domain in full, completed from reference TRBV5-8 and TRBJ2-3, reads EAGVTQSPTHLIKTRGQQATLRCSPISGHTSVYWYQQALGLGLQFLLWYDEGEERNRGNFPPRFSGRQFPNYSSELNVNALELEDSALYLCASSFGTSGRPDTDTQYFGPGTRLTVL.

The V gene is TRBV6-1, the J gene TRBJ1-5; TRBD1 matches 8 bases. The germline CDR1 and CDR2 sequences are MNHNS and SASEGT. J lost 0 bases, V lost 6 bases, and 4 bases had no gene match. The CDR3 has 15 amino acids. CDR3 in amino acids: CASSGTGGSNQPQHF. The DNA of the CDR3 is TGTGCCAGCAGCGGAACAGGGGGTAGCAATCAGCCCCAGCATTTT.

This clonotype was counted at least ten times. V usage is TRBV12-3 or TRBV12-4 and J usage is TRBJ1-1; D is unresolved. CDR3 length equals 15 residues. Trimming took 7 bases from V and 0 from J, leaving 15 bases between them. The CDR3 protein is CASTPSTPLNTEAFF. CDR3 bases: TGTGCCAGCACTCCGTCAACGCCTTTGAACACTGAAGCTTTCTTT.

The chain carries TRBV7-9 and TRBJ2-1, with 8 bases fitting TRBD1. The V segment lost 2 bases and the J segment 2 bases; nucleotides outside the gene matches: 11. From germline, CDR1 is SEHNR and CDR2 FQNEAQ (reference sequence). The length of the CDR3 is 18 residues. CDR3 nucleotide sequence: TGTGCCAGCAGCTTACAGTTCTCAGGGGGCAGGCCCTACAATGAGCAGTTCTTC. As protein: CASSLQFSGGRPYNEQFF.

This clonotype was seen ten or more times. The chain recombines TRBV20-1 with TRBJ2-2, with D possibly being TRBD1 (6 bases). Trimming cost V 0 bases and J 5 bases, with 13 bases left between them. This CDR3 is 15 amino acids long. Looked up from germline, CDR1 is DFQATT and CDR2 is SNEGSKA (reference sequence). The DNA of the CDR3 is TGCAGTGCTAGAGATGGGGCAGGGGTAACCGGGGAGCTGTTTTTT. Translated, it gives CSARDGAGVTGELFF.

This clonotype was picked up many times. The CDR3, as DNA: TGCAGTGCTAGTGCTTTAGATACGCAGTATTTT. Translating it yields CSASALDTQYF. This chain connects TRBV20-1 to TRBJ2-3; D is unclear. Germline V gene sequence: CDR1 DFQATT, CDR2 SNEGSKA (reference sequence). There are 11 residues in the CDR3. The V gene lost 3 bases and the J gene lost 5 bases, with 6 bases spanning the gap.